The 28 T cell receptor beta chains reported below all come from one sample, sequenced in a study of human T cells and chemical hapten exposure. TCRdb recomputed calls from the RACE reads with MiXCR, one row per CDR3 protein. The table includes 35,000 to 45,000 distinct CDR3 sequences, about 13% detected once. Time point: patch test 3, about 24 weeks after DPC sensitization. Treatment denoted: therapeutic diphenylcyclopropenone sensitization with weekly scalp DPC. Before extraction, the whole blood was not fractionated, and total RNA was taken from it. This specimen was whole blood, taken in connection with sensitization to the hapten diphenylcyclopropenone (DPC). The receptors come from a middle-aged woman with alopecia areata. Some clones in this sample may be carry-over from other donors' samples.

The chain carries TRBV3-1 and TRBJ1-1, with D possibly matching TRBD1 (6 bases). Germline V lookup: CDR1 LGHDT, CDR2 YNNKEL (reference sequence). This CDR3 spans 12 amino acids. V was shortened by 4 bases and J by 9 bases, with 12 bases between the two germline ends. The DNA for the CDR3 is TGTGCCAGCAGCCCAGACAGGTACCAAGCTTTCTTT. It codes for CASSPDRYQAFF.

The V gene is TRBV7-2, the J gene TRBJ1-5, with D hard to call. The CDR3 contains 16 residues. V lost 5 bases and J lost 0, with 14 bases in between. Germline CDR1 reads SGHTA; CDR2 reads FQGNSA. CDR3: CASSLGGWYSNQPQHF. Here the CDR3 DNA reads TGTGCCAGCAGCCTTGGCGGATGGTATAGCAATCAGCCCCAGCATTTT.

There are many counts of this clonotype. The chain has TRBV5-1 and TRBJ1-6; D gene ambiguous. The CDR3 totals 15 residues. Between the trimmed V and J ends, which lost 7 bases and 7 bases, there was a span of 18 bases. The germline CDR1 and CDR2 sequences are SGHRS and YFSETQ. CDR3 coding DNA: TGCGCCAGCGCTCCCGGGTCGGGCCTGAATTCACCCCTCCACTTT. This sequence encodes CASAPGSGLNSPLHF.

This clonotype was found a few times. One end of the junction fails to match germline, which may point to a read error. The chain recombines TRBV7-6 with TRBJ2-1, with D uncertain. The CDR3 length is 14 residues. CDR1 is SGHVS and CDR2 is FNYEAQ in the germline V gene. The CDR3 DNA reads as TGTGCCGGCAGCCCTAGTTGGATTGGAAGTGAGCAGTTCTTC. Its protein is CAGSPSWIGSEQFF.

The chain uses TRBV5-6 and TRBJ1-6, with TRBD1 matching 10 bases. This CDR3 spans 14 amino acids. Losses at the gene ends were 5 bases for V and 12 bases for J; bases not matched to a gene: 8. Germline CDR1 SGHDT, CDR2 YYEEEE. The CDR3 loop is CASRRRDRGGPLHF. In DNA, the CDR3 is TGTGCCAGCAGACGCCGGGACAGGGGTGGACCCCTCCACTTT.

This clonotype was observed a few times. The chain has TRBV7-2 and TRBJ2-3; D not resolved. V dropped 5 bases and J dropped 1 base, with 13 bases sitting between them. CDR3 length: 15 amino acids. Germline lookup yields CDR1 SGHTA and CDR2 FQGNSA. CDR3 nucleotide sequence: TGTGCCAGCAGCCGCAGCGTCTCTCGCACAGATACGCAGTATTTT. This sequence encodes CASSRSVSRTDTQYF.

This clonotype was recorded many times. The chain links TRBV3-1 to TRBJ2-1; no clear D gene. Looked up from germline, CDR1 is LGHDT and CDR2 is YNNKEL (reference sequence). The CDR3 is 13 residues long. Trimming stripped 4 bases from V and 6 bases from J, with 10 bases between. CDR3 bases: TGTGCCAGCAGCCGCGGACGCTCCAATGAGCAGTTCTTC. It specifies CASSRGRSNEQFF.

The chain couples TRBV6-6 to TRBJ1-3; TRBD1 matches 7 bases. J gave up 0 bases and V 6 bases, and 8 bases lay outside the gene matches. In germline, CDR1 is MNHNY, CDR2 SVGAGI (reference sequence). CDR3 size: 16 residues. CDR3: CASSAGGQTSGNTIYF. The CDR3 DNA sequence: TGTGCCAGCAGCGCCGGGGGACAGACCTCTGGAAACACCATATATTTT.

This clonotype occurred many times. The rearrangement links TRBV29-1 to TRBJ1-4; 7 bases map to TRBD1. With V trimmed by 6 bases and J by 5 bases, 6 bases remained unmatched. Looked up from germline, CDR1 is SQVTM and CDR2 is ANQGSEA. This CDR3 comprises 13 residues. In DNA form, the CDR3 reads TGCAGCGTCAATGTACAGGGGAATGAAAAACTGTTTTTT. Its protein product is CSVNVQGNEKLFF.

The chain carries TRBV4-1 and TRBJ2-3; D is possibly TRBD2 (6 bases). V lost 4 bases, J lost 1 base, and 15 bases lay in between. The CDR3 contains 16 residues. CDR1 is MGHRA and CDR2 is YSYEKL in the germline V gene. The CDR3 bases are TGCGCCAGCAGCCCATCCCCAGCGGGCGGCACAGATACGCAGTATTTT. Translating it yields CASSPSPAGGTDTQYF.

The J gene is TRBJ1-6, the V gene TRBV3-1, with D unresolved. CDR1 and CDR2 from the germline V gene are LGHDT and YNNKEL (reference sequence). The CDR3 runs 15 residues. V was pared by 3 bases and J by 8 bases, with 14 bases between. The CDR3 nucleotides are TGTGCCAGCAGCCAGGCAACAGATTTAGATTCACCCCTCCACTTT. Translation: CASSQATDLDSPLHF.

The chain couples TRBV7-2 to TRBJ2-5; D unclear. Deletions cut 0 bases from V and 2 bases from J, with 10 bases between. Germline V CDR1 and CDR2: SGHTA, FQGNSA. This CDR3 is built from 15 residues. The CDR3 here is CASSLAATTQETQYF. The DNA of the CDR3 is TGTGCCAGCAGCTTAGCAGCAACCACACAAGAGACCCAGTACTTC.

At least ten counts were recorded for this clonotype. The V and J genes are TRBV28 and TRBJ1-1, with 10 bases lining up with TRBD1. The CDR3 spans 14 residues. The germline gives CDR1 MDHEN, CDR2 SYDVKM. V was pared by 5 bases and J by 5 bases, with 5 bases of the junction left unmatched. CDR3 bases: TGTGCCAGCAGTAGATGGACAGGGGGGACTGAAGCTTTCTTT. Translating gives CASSRWTGGTEAFF.

V is TRBV3-1 and J is TRBJ1-5; D is unclear. The germline V and J ends were trimmed by 4 bases and 7 bases, with 8 bases remaining between them. The CDR3 spans 12 residues. Germline V gene lookup returns CDR1 LGHDT and CDR2 YNNKEL (reference sequence). CDR3 coding DNA: TGTGCCAGCAGCCGGGAAGGGCAGCCCCAGCATTTT. It yields the protein CASSREGQPQHF.

A few counts support this clonotype. The chain has TRBV5-1 and TRBJ2-5, with D maybe TRBD2 (6 bases). The CDR3 is 13 residues long. Germline lookup yields CDR1 SGHRS and CDR2 YFSETQ. The germline V and J ends were trimmed by 3 bases and 4 bases, with 10 bases remaining between them. The CDR3 DNA reads as TGCGCCAGCAGCTCGGGAGCCAGAGAGACCCAGTACTTC. It encodes CASSSGARETQYF.

This clonotype was counted between two and nine times. This chain joins TRBV6-2 or TRBV6-3 and TRBJ2-5; maybe TRBD2 (6 bases). Trimming took 2 bases from V and 4 from J, leaving 11 bases between them. The CDR3 is made up of 14 amino acids. Germline CDR1 MNHEY, CDR2 SVGEGT. CDR3 sequence: CASSYGTRRETQYF. In DNA, the CDR3 is TGTGCCAGCAGTTACGGGACTCGGCGAGAGACCCAGTACTTC.

This clonotype was detected many times. The rearrangement uses TRBV28 and TRBJ2-1; 7 bases align to TRBD2. With 4 bases clipped from V and 6 bases from J, the junction kept 6 bases outside the gene matches. The CDR3 spans 14 residues. The germline CDR1 and CDR2 sequences are MDHEN and SYDVKM. In nucleotides, the CDR3 is TGTGCCAGCAGTTCTAGCGGCCCTTTCAATGAGCAGTTCTTC. Its translation is CASSSSGPFNEQFF.

This clonotype was seen repeatedly, ten times or more. The chain employs TRBV20-1 and TRBJ2-1, with D unclear. The CDR3 has 16 residues. Per germline, CDR1 DFQATT and CDR2 SNEGSKA (reference sequence). V lost 0 bases and J lost 0, with 12 bases in between. This CDR3 is CSARDGSVTSYNEQFF. CDR3 sequence (DNA): TGCAGTGCTAGAGATGGGTCCGTCACCTCCTACAATGAGCAGTTCTTC.

This clonotype was counted many times. The rearrangement joins TRBV19 to TRBJ2-3; 7 nucleotides match TRBD2. The germline V gene encodes CDR1 LNHDA and CDR2 SQIVND (reference sequence). The CDR3 length is 15 residues. The V segment lost 5 bases and the J segment 2 bases; nucleotides outside the gene matches: 7. The CDR3 reads CASSPWEGPTDTQYF. CDR3 DNA sequence: TGTGCCAGTAGTCCGTGGGAGGGCCCCACAGATACGCAGTATTTT.

This chain uses TRBV7-2 with TRBJ2-2; 13 bases fit TRBD2. The V gene end was trimmed by 3 bases and the J gene end by 7 bases; junction bases not matched to a gene: 2. CDR1 and CDR2 from the germline V gene are SGHTA and FQGNSA. This CDR3 is built from 15 residues. CDR3 nucleotide sequence: TGTGCCAGCAGCTTGGGACTAGCGGGAATCGGGGAGCTGTTTTTT. It yields the protein CASSLGLAGIGELFF. The variable domain in full, with the rest retrieved from reference TRBV7-2 and TRBJ2-2, is GAGVSQSPSNKVTEKGKDVELRCDPISGHTALYWYRQSLGQGLEFLIYFQGNSAPDKSGLPSDRFSAERTGGSVSTLTIQRTQQEDSAVYLCASSLGLAGIGELFFGEGSRLTVL.

This clonotype was seen ten or more times. The genes are TRBV29-1 and TRBJ1-4; tentatively, D is TRBD1 (5 bases). V was trimmed by 5 bases and J by 3 bases, leaving 7 bases between them. Looked up from germline, CDR1 is SQVTM and CDR2 is ANQGSEA. The CDR3 runs 12 residues. The CDR3 here is CSVRGPNEKLFF. The CDR3 coding sequence is TGCAGCGTTCGGGGCCCTAATGAAAAACTGTTTTTT. The full variable domain, its missing parts supplied by reference TRBV29-1 and TRBJ1-4, is SAVISQKPSRDICQRGTSLTIQCQVDSQVTMMFWYRQQPGQSLTLIATANQGSEATYESGFVIDKFPISRPNLTFSTLTVSNMSPEDSSIYLCSVRGPNEKLFFGSGTQLSVL.

This sequence joins TRBV24-1 and TRBJ2-5, with TRBD2 matching 7 bases. V trimming: 4 bases; J trimming: 1 base; junction bases outside the gene matches: 5. Germline V gene lookup returns CDR1 KGHDR and CDR2 SFDVKD. This CDR3 is 15 amino acids long. This chain's CDR3 is CATSEPPGGQETQYF. DNA for the CDR3: TGTGCCACCAGTGAGCCACCGGGAGGCCAAGAGACCCAGTACTTC.

The chain links TRBV18 to TRBJ1-5; weak D call: TRBD1 (5 bases). The CDR3 covers 14 residues. Germline values: CDR1 KGHSH, CDR2 LQKENI. Trimming shortened V by 4 bases and J by 4 bases, and 11 bases separated the two germline ends. The CDR3 reads CASSLGAVNQPQHF. The CDR3 bases are TGTGCCAGCTCACTCGGGGCCGTGAATCAGCCCCAGCATTTT. Variable domain in full (rest from reference TRBV18 and TRBJ1-5): NAGVMQNPRHLVRRRGQEARLRCSPMKGHSHVYWYRQLPEEGLKFMVYLQKENIIDESGMPKERFSAEFPKEGPSILRIQQVVRGDSAAYFCASSLGAVNQPQHFGDGTRLSIL.

At least ten counts were recorded for this clonotype. The chain couples TRBV12-3 or TRBV12-4 to TRBJ1-4, with D unclear. The CDR3 covers 14 residues. V was cut by 10 bases and J by 8 bases, with 20 bases left in between. In DNA, the CDR3 is TGTGCCACCTCCGTCAGCCGGGATGGGGAAAAACTGTTTTTT. It translates to CATSVSRDGEKLFF.

This clonotype was counted only a few times. The rearrangement uses TRBV7-9 and TRBJ2-5; 10 nucleotides align to TRBD1. Trimming took 4 bases from V and 1 from J; bases not matched to a gene: 0. The CDR3 extends over 14 amino acids. The germline V gene encodes CDR1 SEHNR and CDR2 FQNEAQ (reference sequence). In DNA form, the CDR3 reads TGTGCCAGCAGCTGGACAGGGGGCCAAGAGACCCAGTACTTC. It encodes CASSWTGGQETQYF.

This clonotype is medium-sized in the sample. The chain carries TRBV12-3 or TRBV12-4 and TRBJ1-2, with no clear D. V gave up 5 bases and J gave up 2 bases, with 9 bases separating them. The CDR3 runs 13 residues. CDR3 residues: CASSPTGNYGYTF. For the CDR3, the DNA is TGTGCCAGCAGTCCGACGGGCAACTATGGCTACACCTTC.

The chain employs TRBV29-1 and TRBJ2-7, with TRBD1 matching over 8 bases. Per germline, CDR1 SQVTM and CDR2 ANQGSEA. Unmatched junction bases numbered 6, after V lost 6 bases and J lost 2 bases. The CDR3 is 13 residues long. The CDR3 loop reads CSVLGQGPYEQYF. CDR3 in DNA: TGCAGCGTCCTAGGACAGGGACCCTACGAGCAGTACTTC.

This clonotype was seen many times. The genes are TRBV20-1 and TRBJ1-5; 8 positions agree with TRBD1. Germline CDR1 is DFQATT and CDR2 is SNEGSKA (reference sequence). This CDR3 is 13 amino acids long. Trimming took 3 bases from V and 6 from J; bases not matched to a gene: 4. CDR3 DNA: TGCAGTGCTAGGATGACAGGGGCTCAGCCCCAGCATTTT. Translation: CSARMTGAQPQHF.